This note documents a single T cell receptor (beta chain) sequence. Its antigen is unknown. The sample is drawn from a study of type 1 and type 2 diabetes patients. No donor had another autoimmune disease or recent infection within four weeks. PCR was run on genomic DNA. Amplification of the beta chain CDR3 used 30 forward and 13 reverse multiplex primers. Each CDR3 protein gets one entry after TCRdb re-called the multiplex PCR reads with MiXCR. This table has about 270,000 distinct CDR3 sequences, roughly 44% appearing once. Germline assignment: CDR1 SQVTM and CDR2 ANQGSEA. The CDR3 contains 14 residues. V was clipped by 4 bases and J by 4 bases, with 13 bases between them. General study results and limits: Type 2 diabetes repertoires were more diverse than type 1 diabetes repertoires. Type 2 diabetes and control V and J usage correlated highly, around 0.97.

The TCR was taken from a man younger than 30 with type 2 diabetes. Specimen: peripheral blood mononuclear cells (PBMCs). The chain couples TRBV29-1 to TRBJ1-4, with D possibly being TRBD1 (5 bases). The CDR3: CSVGGVGFNEKLFF. The CDR3 nucleotides read TGCAGCGTTGGGGGGGTCGGGTTTAATGAAAAACTGTTTTTT.